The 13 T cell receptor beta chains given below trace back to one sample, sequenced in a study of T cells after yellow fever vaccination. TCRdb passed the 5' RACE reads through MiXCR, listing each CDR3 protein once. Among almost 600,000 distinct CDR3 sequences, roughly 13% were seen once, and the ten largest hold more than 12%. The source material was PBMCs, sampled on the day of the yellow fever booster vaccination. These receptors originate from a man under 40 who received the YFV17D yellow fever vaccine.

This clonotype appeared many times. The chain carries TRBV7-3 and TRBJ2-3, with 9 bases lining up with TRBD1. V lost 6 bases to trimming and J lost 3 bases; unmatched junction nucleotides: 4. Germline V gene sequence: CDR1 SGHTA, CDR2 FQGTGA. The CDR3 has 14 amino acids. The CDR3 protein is CASSTGQGTDTQYF. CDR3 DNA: TGTGCCAGCAGTACAGGACAGGGGACAGATACGCAGTATTTT.

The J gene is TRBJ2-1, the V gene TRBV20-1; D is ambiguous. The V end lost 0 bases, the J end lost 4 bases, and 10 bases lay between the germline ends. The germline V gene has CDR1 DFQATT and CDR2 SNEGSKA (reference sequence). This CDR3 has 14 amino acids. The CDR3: CSARDTLVYNEQFF. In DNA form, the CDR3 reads TGCAGTGCTAGAGATACCCTAGTATACAATGAGCAGTTCTTC.

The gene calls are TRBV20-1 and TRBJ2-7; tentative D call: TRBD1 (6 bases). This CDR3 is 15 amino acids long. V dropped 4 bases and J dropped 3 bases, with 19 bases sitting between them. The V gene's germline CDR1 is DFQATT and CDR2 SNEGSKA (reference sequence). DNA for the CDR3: TGCAGTGCTAAAATACAGGGCTTAGATGACTACGAGCAGTACTTC. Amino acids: CSAKIQGLDDYEQYF.

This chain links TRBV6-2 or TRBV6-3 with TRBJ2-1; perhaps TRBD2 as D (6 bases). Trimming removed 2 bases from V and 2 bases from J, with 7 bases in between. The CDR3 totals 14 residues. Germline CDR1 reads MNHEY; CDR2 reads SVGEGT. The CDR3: CASSYAGTYNEQFF. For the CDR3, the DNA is TGTGCCAGCAGTTACGCGGGAACCTACAATGAGCAGTTCTTC.

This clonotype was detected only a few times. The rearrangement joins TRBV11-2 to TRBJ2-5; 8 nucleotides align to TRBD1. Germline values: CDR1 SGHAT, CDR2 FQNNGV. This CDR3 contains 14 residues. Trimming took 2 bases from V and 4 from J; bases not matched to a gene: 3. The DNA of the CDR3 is TGTGCCAGCAGCTTAACAGGGGGTGTAGAGACCCAGTACTTC. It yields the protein CASSLTGGVETQYF.

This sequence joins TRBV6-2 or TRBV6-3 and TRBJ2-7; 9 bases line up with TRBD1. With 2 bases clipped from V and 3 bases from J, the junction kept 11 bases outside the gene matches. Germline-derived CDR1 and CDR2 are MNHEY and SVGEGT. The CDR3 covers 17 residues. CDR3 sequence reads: CASSYPTSGTGIYEQYF. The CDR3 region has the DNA TGTGCCAGCAGTTACCCAACTTCTGGGACAGGGATCTACGAGCAGTACTTC.

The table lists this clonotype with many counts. The DNA of the CDR3 is TGCAGTGCTAGAGTGGCTAGCGGGTCCGATAATGAGCAGTTCTTC. Its protein product is CSARVASGSDNEQFF. This rearrangement joins TRBV20-1 to TRBJ2-1; 8 bases agree with TRBD2. The CDR3 sequence is 15 residues long. J lost 7 bases, V lost 1 base, and 9 bases had no gene match. Germline-derived CDR1 and CDR2 are DFQATT and SNEGSKA (reference sequence).

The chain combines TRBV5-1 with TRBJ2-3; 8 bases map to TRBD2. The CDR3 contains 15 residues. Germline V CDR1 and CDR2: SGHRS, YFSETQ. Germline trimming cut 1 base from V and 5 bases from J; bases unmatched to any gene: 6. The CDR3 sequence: CASSLISGIRDTQYF. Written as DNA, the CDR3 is TGCGCCAGCAGCTTGATTAGCGGGATAAGAGATACGCAGTATTTT.

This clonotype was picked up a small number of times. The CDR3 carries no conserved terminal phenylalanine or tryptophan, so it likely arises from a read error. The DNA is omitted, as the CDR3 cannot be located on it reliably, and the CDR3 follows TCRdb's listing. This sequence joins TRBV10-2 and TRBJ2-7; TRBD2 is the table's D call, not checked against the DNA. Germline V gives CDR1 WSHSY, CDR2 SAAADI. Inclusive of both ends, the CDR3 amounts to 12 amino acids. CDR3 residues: CASSESGTSPAY.

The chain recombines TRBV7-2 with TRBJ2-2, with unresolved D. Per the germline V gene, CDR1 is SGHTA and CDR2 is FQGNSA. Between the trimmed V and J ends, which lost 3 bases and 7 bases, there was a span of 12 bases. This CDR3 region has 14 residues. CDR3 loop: CASSLARDIGELFF. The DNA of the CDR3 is TGTGCCAGCAGCTTGGCTAGAGATATCGGGGAGCTGTTTTTT.

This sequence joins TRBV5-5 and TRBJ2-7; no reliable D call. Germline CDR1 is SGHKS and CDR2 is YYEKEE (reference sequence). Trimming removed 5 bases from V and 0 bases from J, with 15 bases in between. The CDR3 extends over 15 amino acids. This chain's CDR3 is CASSSAPASSYEQYF. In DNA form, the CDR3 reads TGTGCCAGCAGTTCGGCCCCGGCCAGCTCCTACGAGCAGTACTTC.

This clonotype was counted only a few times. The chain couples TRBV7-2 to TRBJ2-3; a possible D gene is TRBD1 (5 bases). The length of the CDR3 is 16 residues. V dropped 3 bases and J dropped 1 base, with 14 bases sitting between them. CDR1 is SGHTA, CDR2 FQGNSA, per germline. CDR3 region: CASSFPFQGGTDTQYF. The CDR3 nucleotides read TGTGCCAGCAGCTTCCCTTTTCAGGGCGGCACAGATACGCAGTATTTT.

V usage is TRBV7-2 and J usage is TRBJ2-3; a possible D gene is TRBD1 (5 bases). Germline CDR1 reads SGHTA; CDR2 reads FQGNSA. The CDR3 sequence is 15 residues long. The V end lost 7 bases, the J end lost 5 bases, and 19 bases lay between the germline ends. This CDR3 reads CASTQGPGDGDTQYF. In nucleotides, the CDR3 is TGTGCCAGCACCCAGGGTCCGGGCGACGGAGATACGCAGTATTTT.